Shown below are 2 T cell receptor beta chains from a single sample sequenced in a study of blood T cell repertoires in COVID-19 (dated by TCRdb to 2020 to 2022). Library prep was done by the immunoSEQ multiplex PCR assay. As stored in TCRdb, this immuneACCESS dataset retains in-frame rearrangements with V and J assigned. A fraction of the clones does not appear; measured against another copy, unresolved V genes explain less than half of the discrepancy, and the remainder lacks a known reason. This sample gives around 140,000 clones in total; 65% to 90% of them show up just once. The ten largest make up roughly 8% of the sample. Sequencing was performed on peripheral blood. These receptors all come from a human donor in a cohort sampled during active COVID-19.

The chain recombines TRBV19 with TRBJ2-7; 11 bases agree with TRBD2. Germline CDR1 reads LNHDA; CDR2 reads SQIVND (reference sequence). V lost 8 bases and J lost 1; bases outside the gene matches: 7. This CDR3 has 15 amino acids. CDR3 loop: CASSLAGVLSYEQYF. The CDR3 bases are TGTGCCAGTTCACTAGCGGGAGTATTGTCCTACGAGCAGTACTTC.

The rearrangement uses TRBV20-1 and TRBJ1-1, with D perhaps matching TRBD1 (6 bases). This CDR3 is 16 amino acids long. Germline CDR1 and CDR2: DFQATT and SNEGSKA (reference sequence). V shed 3 bases and J shed 7 bases, with 24 bases lying between them. This CDR3 reads CSASSPFIATGREAFF. The CDR3 nucleotides are TGCAGTGCTAGTTCTCCATTTATTGCTACAGGGCGTGAAGCTTTCTTT.